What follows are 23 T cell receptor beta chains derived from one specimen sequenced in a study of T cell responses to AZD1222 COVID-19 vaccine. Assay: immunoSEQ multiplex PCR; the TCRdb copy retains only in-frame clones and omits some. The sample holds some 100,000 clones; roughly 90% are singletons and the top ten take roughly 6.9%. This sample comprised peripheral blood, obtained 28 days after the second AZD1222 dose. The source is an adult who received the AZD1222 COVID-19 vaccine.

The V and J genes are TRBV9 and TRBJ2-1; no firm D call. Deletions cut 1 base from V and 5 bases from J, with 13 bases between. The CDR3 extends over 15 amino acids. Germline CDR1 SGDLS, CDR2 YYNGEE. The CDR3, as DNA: TGTGCCAGCAGCGTATCTCCAGGACGGAACAATGAGCAGTTCTTC. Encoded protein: CASSVSPGRNNEQFF.

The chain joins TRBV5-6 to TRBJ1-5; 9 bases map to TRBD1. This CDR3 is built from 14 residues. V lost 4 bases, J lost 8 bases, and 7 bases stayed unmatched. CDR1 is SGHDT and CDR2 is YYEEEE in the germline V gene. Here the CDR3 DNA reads TGTGCCAGCAGCCTCGGGACAGGGCTTAAGCCCCAGCATTTT. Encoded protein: CASSLGTGLKPQHF.

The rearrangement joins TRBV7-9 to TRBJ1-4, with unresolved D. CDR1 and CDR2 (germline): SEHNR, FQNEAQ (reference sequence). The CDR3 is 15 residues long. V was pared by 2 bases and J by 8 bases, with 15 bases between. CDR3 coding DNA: TGTGCCAGCAGCTTATGGGAAGGGAGAGGCGAAAAACTGTTTTTT. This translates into CASSLWEGRGEKLFF.

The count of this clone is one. Here the CDR3 DNA reads TGTGCCAGCAGGGAGGGCCGGGACCTCGGGCAGTTCTTC. Translation: CASREGRDLGQFF. V is TRBV6-5 and J is TRBJ2-1, with a possible D match to TRBD2 (6 bases). V lost 6 bases and J lost 12, with 18 bases in between. Germline V lookup: CDR1 MNHEY, CDR2 SVGAGI. This CDR3 spans 13 amino acids.

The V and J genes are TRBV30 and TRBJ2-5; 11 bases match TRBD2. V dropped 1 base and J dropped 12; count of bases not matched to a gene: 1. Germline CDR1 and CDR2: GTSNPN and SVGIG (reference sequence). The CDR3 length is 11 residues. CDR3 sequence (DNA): TGTGCCTGGAGTGAACTAGCGGGGGAGTACTTC. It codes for CAWSELAGEYF.

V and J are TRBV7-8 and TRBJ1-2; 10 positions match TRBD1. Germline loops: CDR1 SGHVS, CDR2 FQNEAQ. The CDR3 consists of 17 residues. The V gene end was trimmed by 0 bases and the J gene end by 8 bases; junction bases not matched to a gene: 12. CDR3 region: CASSLAAGTGDPLGYTF. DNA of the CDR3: TGTGCCAGCAGCTTAGCGGCCGGGACAGGGGACCCCCTCGGCTACACCTTC.

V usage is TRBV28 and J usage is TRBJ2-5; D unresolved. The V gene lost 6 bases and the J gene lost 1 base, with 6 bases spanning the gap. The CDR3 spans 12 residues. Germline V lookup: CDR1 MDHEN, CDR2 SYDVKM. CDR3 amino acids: CASRGIQETQYF. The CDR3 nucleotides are TGTGCCAGCAGGGGGATCCAAGAGACCCAGTACTTC.

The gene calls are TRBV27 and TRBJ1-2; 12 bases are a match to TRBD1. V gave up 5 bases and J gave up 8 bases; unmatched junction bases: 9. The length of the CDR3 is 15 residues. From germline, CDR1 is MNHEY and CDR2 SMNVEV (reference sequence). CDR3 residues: CASSQPGQGALGYTF. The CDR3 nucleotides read TGTGCCAGCAGTCAACCGGGACAGGGGGCGCTGGGCTACACCTTC.

The CDR3 DNA is TGTGCCAGCAGGTCGTTTGGGGGTAATCAGCCCCAGCATTTT. Encoded protein: CASRSFGGNQPQHF. The chain uses TRBV27 and TRBJ1-5, with D maybe TRBD1 (5 bases). Trimming shortened V by 6 bases and J by 4 bases, and 13 bases separated the two germline ends. This CDR3 region has 14 residues. CDR1 MNHEY and CDR2 SMNVEV come from the germline V gene (reference sequence).

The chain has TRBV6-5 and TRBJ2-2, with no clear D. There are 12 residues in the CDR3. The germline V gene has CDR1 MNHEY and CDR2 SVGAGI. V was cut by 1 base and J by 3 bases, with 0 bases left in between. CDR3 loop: CASSYYTGELFF. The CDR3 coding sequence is TGTGCCAGCAGTTACTACACCGGGGAGCTGTTTTTT.

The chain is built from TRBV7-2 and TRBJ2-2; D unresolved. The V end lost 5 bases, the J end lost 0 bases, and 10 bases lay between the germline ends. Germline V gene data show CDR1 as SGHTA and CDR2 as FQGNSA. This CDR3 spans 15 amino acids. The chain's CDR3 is CASSPDPANTGELFF. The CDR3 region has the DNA TGTGCCAGCAGCCCCGACCCCGCGAACACCGGGGAGCTGTTTTTT.

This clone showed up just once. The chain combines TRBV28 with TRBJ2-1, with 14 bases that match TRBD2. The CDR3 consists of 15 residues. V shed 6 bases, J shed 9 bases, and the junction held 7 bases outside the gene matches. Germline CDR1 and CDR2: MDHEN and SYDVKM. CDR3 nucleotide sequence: TGTGCCAGCAGCTCCGGGACTAGCGGGAGTCCTGAGCAGTTCTTC. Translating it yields CASSSGTSGSPEQFF. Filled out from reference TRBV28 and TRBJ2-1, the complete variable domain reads DVKVTQSSRYLVKRTGEKVFLECVQDMDHENMFWYRQDPGLGLRLIYFSYDVKMKEKGDIPEGYSVSREKKERFSLILESASTNQTSMYLCASSSGTSGSPEQFFGPGTRLTVL.

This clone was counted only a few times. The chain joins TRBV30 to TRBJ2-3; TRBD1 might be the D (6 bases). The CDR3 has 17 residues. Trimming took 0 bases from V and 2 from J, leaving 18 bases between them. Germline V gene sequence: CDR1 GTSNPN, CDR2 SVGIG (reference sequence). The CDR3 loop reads CAWSVGLGQASTDTQYF. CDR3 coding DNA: TGTGCCTGGAGTGTGGGGTTGGGACAAGCCTCCACAGATACGCAGTATTTT.

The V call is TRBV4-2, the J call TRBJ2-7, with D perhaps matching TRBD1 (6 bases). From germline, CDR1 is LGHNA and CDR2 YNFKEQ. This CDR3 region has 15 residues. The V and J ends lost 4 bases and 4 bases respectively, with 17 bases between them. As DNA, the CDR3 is TGTGCCAGCAGCCCCTCCCGGGACACGGGGTACGAGCAGTACTTC. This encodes CASSPSRDTGYEQYF.

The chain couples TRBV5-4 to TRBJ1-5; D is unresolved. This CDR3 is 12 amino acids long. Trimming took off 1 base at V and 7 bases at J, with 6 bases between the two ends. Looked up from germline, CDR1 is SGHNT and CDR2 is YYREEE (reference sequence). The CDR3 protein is CASSLWGQPQHF. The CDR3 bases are TGTGCCAGCAGCTTGTGGGGACAGCCCCAGCATTTT.

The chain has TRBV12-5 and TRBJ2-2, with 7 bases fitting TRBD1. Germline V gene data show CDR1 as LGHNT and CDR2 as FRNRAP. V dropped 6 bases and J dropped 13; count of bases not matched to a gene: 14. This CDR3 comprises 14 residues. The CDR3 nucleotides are TGTGCTAGTGGGCCGGCGACAGGGTGGGAAGGGCTGTTTTTT. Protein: CASGPATGWEGLFF. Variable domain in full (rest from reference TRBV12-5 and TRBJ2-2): DARVTQTPRHKVTEMGQEVTMRCQPILGHNTVFWYRQTMMQGLELLAYFRNRAPLDDSGMPKDRFSAEMPDATLATLKIQPSEPRDSAVYFCASGPATGWEGLFFGEGSRLTVL.

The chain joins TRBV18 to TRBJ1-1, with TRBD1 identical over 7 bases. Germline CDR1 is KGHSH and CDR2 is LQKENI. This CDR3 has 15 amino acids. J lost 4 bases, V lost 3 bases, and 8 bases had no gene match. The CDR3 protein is CASSPSTGRATEAFF. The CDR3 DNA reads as TGTGCCAGCTCACCTTCGACAGGGCGGGCCACTGAAGCTTTCTTT.

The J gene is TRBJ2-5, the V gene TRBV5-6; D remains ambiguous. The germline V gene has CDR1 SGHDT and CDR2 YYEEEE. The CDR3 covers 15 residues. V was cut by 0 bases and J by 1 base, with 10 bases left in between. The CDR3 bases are TGTGCCAGCAGCTTGGCCCCAGCCACCCAAGAGACCCAGTACTTC. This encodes CASSLAPATQETQYF.

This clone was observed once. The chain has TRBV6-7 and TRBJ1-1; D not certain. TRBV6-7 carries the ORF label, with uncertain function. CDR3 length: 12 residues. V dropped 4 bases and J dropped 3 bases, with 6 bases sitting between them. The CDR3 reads CASSSWDTEAFF. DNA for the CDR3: TGTGCCAGCAGTTCCTGGGACACTGAAGCTTTCTTT.

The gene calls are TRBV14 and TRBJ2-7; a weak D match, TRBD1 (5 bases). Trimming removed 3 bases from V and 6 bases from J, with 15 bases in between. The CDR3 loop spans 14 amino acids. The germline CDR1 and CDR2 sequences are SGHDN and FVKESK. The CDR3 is CASSQQKGSREQYF. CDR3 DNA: TGTGCCAGCAGCCAGCAAAAGGGGTCGCGCGAGCAGTACTTC.

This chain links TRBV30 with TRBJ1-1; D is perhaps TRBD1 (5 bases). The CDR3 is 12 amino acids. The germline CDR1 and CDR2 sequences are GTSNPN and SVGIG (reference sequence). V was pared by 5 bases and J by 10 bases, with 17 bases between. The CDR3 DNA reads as TGTGCCTGGGGACCGGGGGAGAAAATAGCTTTCTTT. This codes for CAWGPGEKIAFF.

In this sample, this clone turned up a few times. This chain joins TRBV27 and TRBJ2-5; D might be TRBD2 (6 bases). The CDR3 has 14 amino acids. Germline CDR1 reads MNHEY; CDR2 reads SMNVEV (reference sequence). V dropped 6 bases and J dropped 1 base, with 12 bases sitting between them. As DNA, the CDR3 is TGTGCCAGCAGATCTCTAGCGACCCAAGAGACCCAGTACTTC. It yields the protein CASRSLATQETQYF.

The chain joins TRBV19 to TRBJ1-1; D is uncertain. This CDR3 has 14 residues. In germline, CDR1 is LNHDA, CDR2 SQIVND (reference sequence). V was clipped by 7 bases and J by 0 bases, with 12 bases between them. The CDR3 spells CASIAGNMNTEAFF. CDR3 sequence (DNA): TGTGCCAGTATTGCCGGGAACATGAACACTGAAGCTTTCTTT.